This entry concerns a single T cell receptor (beta chain). Its specificity is not known. This specimen belongs to a study of cytomegalovirus exposure and HLA in healthy donors. This PCR relied on a set of 60 Vbeta primers and 13 Jbeta primers. In the original workflow: A later analysis counted some 87 million unique TCR beta chains, some 11 million shared. Clones were sequenced by immunoSEQ multiplex PCR, and TCRdb holds only the in-frame ones, with some missing. V, J and clone size derive from that table, while D and trimming were established from the DNA sequence. The sample records around 170,000 clones, less than 90% being singletons. Overall study findings and caveats: Sequencing probably produced one cluster of sequence variants that were highly shared. The later analysis indicated that the majority of CMV-associated TCR beta chains appeared HLA-restricted.

The material sequenced was PBMCs. The clonotype was recovered from a girl aged 10 to 17 in good health and CMV-seropositive.

The CDR3 nucleotides read TGCGCCAGCAGCCACTTTCCGGGACAGGGAGACGGCCGCTACGAGCAGTACTTC. Translated: CASSHFPGQGDGRYEQYF. The chain recombines TRBV4-1 with TRBJ2-7; 9 positions agree with TRBD1. CDR1 is MGHRA and CDR2 is YSYEKL in the germline V gene. The CDR3 loop spans 18 amino acids. V was clipped by 3 bases and J by 3 bases; unmatched bases: 15.